This is a list of T cell receptor beta chains from one sample in a study of human T cells and chemical hapten exposure. In TCRdb, the RACE reads were re-called with MiXCR into one record per CDR3 protein. The repertoire holds around 56,000 distinct CDR3 sequences, 9.5% to 10% seen once, with approximately 9.9% in the top ten. Sequenced here: whole blood, sampled in connection with sensitization to the hapten diphenylcyclopropenone (DPC). All receptors come from a man between 35 and 55 years old with alopecia areata. Some clones in this sample may be carry-over from other donors' samples. CDR3s include the opening cysteine and the closing phenylalanine or tryptophan. Each record gives: clone size, V gene, D gene, J gene, CDR3 DNA, CDR3 protein. A D gene is named only where the DNA matches it firmly. For some rows the clone size is stated as once, few or many, or as a class when expanded; others skip it.

abundance: many
v_gene: TRBV28
d_gene: TRBD1
j_gene: TRBJ1-2
CDR3nt: TGTGCCAGCAGTCCCGGACAGGGGTTTGGCTACACCTTC
CDR3aa: CASSPGQGFGYTF

abundance: -
v_gene: TRBV3-1
d_gene: -
j_gene: TRBJ2-3
CDR3nt: TGTGCCAGCAGCACCGCCCGGTCTTCAGCAAATACGCAGTATTTT
CDR3aa: CASSTARSSANTQYF

abundance: few
v_gene: TRBV29-1
d_gene: -
j_gene: TRBJ2-3
CDR3nt: TGCAGCGTTGATAAGGCGGATACGCAGTATTTT
CDR3aa: CSVDKADTQYF

abundance: many
v_gene: TRBV5-6
d_gene: -
j_gene: TRBJ2-7
CDR3nt: TGTGCCAGCAGCTTCCGGATGAAGACCTACGAGCAGTACTTC
CDR3aa: CASSFRMKTYEQYF

abundance: -
v_gene: TRBV19
d_gene: TRBD2
j_gene: TRBJ2-7
CDR3nt: TGTGCCAGTAGCGCAAGCGGGATGTACTCCTACGAGCAGTACTTC
CDR3aa: CASSASGMYSYEQYF

abundance: many
v_gene: TRBV28
d_gene: -
j_gene: TRBJ2-7
CDR3nt: TGTGCCAGCAGCCCCGGGACGCTCTACGAGCAGTACTTC
CDR3aa: CASSPGTLYEQYF

abundance: -
v_gene: TRBV7-3
d_gene: TRBD2
j_gene: TRBJ2-3
CDR3nt: TGTGCCAGCAGCTCCCCGGGGGGGACTAGCGGGAGTCGGCGCACAGATACGCAGTATTTT
CDR3aa: CASSSPGGTSGSRRTDTQYF

abundance: many
v_gene: TRBV12-3/TRBV12-4
d_gene: TRBD2
j_gene: TRBJ2-1
CDR3nt: TGTGCCAGCAGTTTTCTAGCGGGCTCCTACAATGAGCAGTTCTTC
CDR3aa: CASSFLAGSYNEQFF

abundance: -
v_gene: TRBV20-1
d_gene: TRBD2
j_gene: TRBJ2-3
CDR3nt: TGCAGTGCAGGACTAGCGGGCGCCTTAGATACGCAGTATTTT
CDR3aa: CSAGLAGALDTQYF

abundance: few
v_gene: TRBV2
d_gene: -
j_gene: TRBJ2-3
CDR3nt: TGTGCCAGCAGAACGGGAAGCACAGATACGCAGTATTTT
CDR3aa: CASRTGSTDTQYF

abundance: -
v_gene: TRBV6-2/TRBV6-3
d_gene: TRBD2
j_gene: TRBJ2-1
CDR3nt: TGTGCCAGCAGTGACGGACTAGCGGGAGGCCTCAATGAGCAGTTCTTC
CDR3aa: CASSDGLAGGLNEQFF

abundance: many
v_gene: TRBV29-1
d_gene: -
j_gene: TRBJ2-7
CDR3nt: TGCAGCGTTGAACAGGTAGAGGGAACCTCTGGATACGAGCAGTACTTC
CDR3aa: CSVEQVEGTSGYEQYF

abundance: few
v_gene: TRBV28
d_gene: -
j_gene: TRBJ2-4
CDR3nt: TGTGCCAGCAGTTTGCAAGGGGTTGGAAACATTCAGTACTTC
CDR3aa: CASSLQGVGNIQYF

abundance: many
v_gene: TRBV15
d_gene: -
j_gene: TRBJ2-2
CDR3nt: TGTGCCACCAGCCCAGGACAGGGAGTTTTTGAGCGGGAGTATACGGGCGGGGAGCTGTTTTTT
CDR3aa: CATSPGQGVFEREYTGGELFF

abundance: -
v_gene: TRBV7-6
d_gene: -
j_gene: TRBJ2-3
CDR3nt: TGTGCCAGCAGCTCTAGGGGCACAGATACGCAGTATTTT
CDR3aa: CASSSRGTDTQYF

abundance: many
v_gene: TRBV27
d_gene: TRBD1
j_gene: TRBJ2-7
CDR3nt: TGTGCCAGCAGTTCGACAGGGGCTCCCTCGGGGGAGCAGTACTTC
CDR3aa: CASSSTGAPSGEQYF

abundance: many
v_gene: TRBV6-9
d_gene: -
j_gene: TRBJ1-5
CDR3nt: TGTGCCAGCAAACTTCGCCCCGTTACAGGGCACCACAATAGCAATCAGCCCCAGCATTTT
CDR3aa: CASKLRPVTGHHNSNQPQHF

abundance: few
v_gene: TRBV7-8
d_gene: TRBD1
j_gene: TRBJ2-1
CDR3nt: TGTGCCAGCAGCTTAACAGACAGGGCCCGCTACAATGAGCAGTTCTTC
CDR3aa: CASSLTDRARYNEQFF

abundance: many
v_gene: TRBV7-8
d_gene: -
j_gene: TRBJ1-1
CDR3nt: TGTGCCAGCAGCTTAGCAGGGGGGAACACTGAAGCTTTCTTT
CDR3aa: CASSLAGGNTEAFF

abundance: few
v_gene: TRBV20-1
d_gene: -
j_gene: TRBJ2-7
CDR3nt: TGCAGTGCCCGGACAGTTAGCTCCTACGAGCAGTACTTC
CDR3aa: CSARTVSSYEQYF

abundance: -
v_gene: TRBV28
d_gene: -
j_gene: TRBJ2-7
CDR3nt: TGTGCCAGCTCCTCCGACTGGGTTGGCAGCTACGAGCAGTACTTC
CDR3aa: CASSSDWVGSYEQYF

abundance: many
v_gene: TRBV7-9
d_gene: TRBD1
j_gene: TRBJ2-5
CDR3nt: TGTGCCAGCAGCATGACAGGGAAAGAGACCCAGTACTTC
CDR3aa: CASSMTGKETQYF

abundance: -
v_gene: TRBV4-3
d_gene: -
j_gene: TRBJ2-1
CDR3nt: TGCGCCAGCAGCCAAGAGGGCCAGCATAAATACAATGAGCAGTTCTTC
CDR3aa: CASSQEGQHKYNEQFF

abundance: -
v_gene: TRBV28
d_gene: -
j_gene: TRBJ1-5
CDR3nt: TGTGCCACCACTGGGGGCTGGAGCAATCAGCCCCAGCATTTT
CDR3aa: CATTGGWSNQPQHF

abundance: -
v_gene: TRBV5-1
d_gene: -
j_gene: TRBJ1-1
CDR3nt: TGCGCCAGCAGCCCTGGACAGTCTTGGGGCACTGAAGCTTTCTTT
CDR3aa: CASSPGQSWGTEAFF

abundance: -
v_gene: TRBV5-5
d_gene: TRBD2
j_gene: TRBJ2-7
CDR3nt: TGTGCCAGCAGCTTGGAGGCTAGCGGGCCCTACGAGCAGTACTTC
CDR3aa: CASSLEASGPYEQYF

abundance: few
v_gene: TRBV20-1
d_gene: TRBD2
j_gene: TRBJ2-3
CDR3nt: TGCAGTGCTACCCTAGCCCGGGCGGGGGACACAGATACGCAGTATTTT
CDR3aa: CSATLARAGDTDTQYF

abundance: -
v_gene: TRBV5-1
d_gene: -
j_gene: TRBJ2-1
CDR3nt: TGCGCCAGCAGCCGTAGTTTATCGAGCTCCTACAATGAGCAGTTCTTC
CDR3aa: CASSRSLSSSYNEQFF

abundance: many
v_gene: TRBV9
d_gene: TRBD1
j_gene: TRBJ2-1
CDR3nt: TGTGCCAGCAGCGCCGAGACAGGGTTTGGCAATGAGCAGTTCTTC
CDR3aa: CASSAETGFGNEQFF

abundance: many
v_gene: TRBV5-1
d_gene: -
j_gene: TRBJ2-3
CDR3nt: TGCGCCAGCAGCTTGGAATTCTCTAGCACAGATACGCAGTATTTT
CDR3aa: CASSLEFSSTDTQYF

abundance: -
v_gene: TRBV28
d_gene: -
j_gene: TRBJ1-6
CDR3nt: TGTGCCAGCAGTTCCTTGAATTCACCCCTCCACTTT
CDR3aa: CASSSLNSPLHF

abundance: few
v_gene: TRBV7-2
d_gene: -
j_gene: TRBJ2-4
CDR3nt: TGTGCCAGCAGCTCCCCTGGGAGACGAAACATTCAGTACTTC
CDR3aa: CASSSPGRRNIQYF

abundance: few
v_gene: TRBV11-1
d_gene: -
j_gene: TRBJ2-7
CDR3nt: TGTGCCAGCAGCTTAGCGCTTGGGGACCGCTACGAGCAGTACTTC
CDR3aa: CASSLALGDRYEQYF

abundance: many
v_gene: TRBV7-6
d_gene: -
j_gene: TRBJ2-1
CDR3nt: TGTGCCAGCAGCTTAGCGGAAGGTTCGGCGGACTACTACAATGAGCAGTTCTTC
CDR3aa: CASSLAEGSADYYNEQFF

abundance: few
v_gene: TRBV28
d_gene: TRBD1
j_gene: TRBJ2-7
CDR3nt: TGTGCCAGCAGTTTCGCACAGGGGGCCTACGAGCAGTACTTC
CDR3aa: CASSFAQGAYEQYF

abundance: -
v_gene: TRBV2
d_gene: TRBD1
j_gene: TRBJ2-1
CDR3nt: TGTGCCAGCAGGAGTGGGGACAGCCCCTACAATGAGCAGTTCTTC
CDR3aa: CASRSGDSPYNEQFF

abundance: few
v_gene: TRBV20-1
d_gene: -
j_gene: TRBJ2-7
CDR3nt: TGCAGTGCTCCGGCGGGACAGCACGGAAGGGAGCAGTACTTC
CDR3aa: CSAPAGQHGREQYF

abundance: -
v_gene: TRBV12-3/TRBV12-4
d_gene: -
j_gene: TRBJ1-4
CDR3nt: TGTGCCAGCAGATCATCGTCCGGGACACCTAATGAAAAACTGTTTTTT
CDR3aa: CASRSSSGTPNEKLFF

abundance: many
v_gene: TRBV28
d_gene: -
j_gene: TRBJ2-2
CDR3nt: TGTGCCAGCTTCCCCGGTGAGGGGGAGCTGTTTTTT
CDR3aa: CASFPGEGELFF